The present TCR beta chain was sequenced within a study of blood T cell repertoires in COVID-19 (dated by TCRdb to the early 2020s). Background for the entire study: Collaborator samples came from the United States, Italy and Spain and covered acute and convalescent phases of COVID-19. The prospective study material was composed of cDNA or gDNA derived from T cells, B-cell-depleted T cells, or PBMCs. Subjects who had been exposed to COVID-19, were actively infected with it, or had recovered from it provided the deeply sampled blood TCRbeta repertoires that made up the dataset. Where HLA class I and class II types were available, the types were taken from metadata supplied by the sample provider, not from assay-based typing. The samples were drawn from the first 160 participants of the ongoing ImmuneRACE study and from 1,200 or so subjects provided by 6 global collaborators. A freely available public database, intended as a resource for researchers studying the immune response to SARS-CoV-2, is where the repertoires were released. Nearly every sample came with metadata listing a de-identified subject ID, COVID-19 status, age in years and sex.

The immunoSEQ Assay, a bias-controlled multiplex PCR, was used to amplify TCRbeta CDR3 regions from genomic DNA. As for the original processing: The number of nucleated cells in each sample was estimated from the amplification of reference gene primers within the assay. To quantify the absolute abundance of each unique TCRbeta CDR3 rearrangement, sequence reads were collapsed and filtered. For each sample, productive Simpson clonality was calculated by taking the square root of Simpson's diversity index across productive rearrangements. The source is immuneACCESS, and TCRdb retained only in-frame sequences with V and J called. Part of the clones is not carried over; for the studies checked, unresolved V genes explain less than half of this, and the remainder is unexplained. V and J calls and clone size are copied from that table; D and trimming were computed from the DNA. The sample data list almost 250,000 clones, and around nine tenths of these were observed just once. Under 2% of the sample is held by the ten biggest clonotypes.

General study outcomes and caveats: The amount of clinical and demographic metadata varied by source and participant and was provided uncurated.

Turning to this clone: Its antigen remains unidentified. No base quality information exists; no much larger clone differs at one position.

Samples from volunteer blood donors who had recovered from COVID-19 were contributed by a second Seattle source. Whole blood was collected in K2EDTA tubes by collaborating institutions according to the institutions' own protocols. For TCRbeta analysis, collaborators shipped samples as frozen whole blood, isolated PBMCs, or DNA extracted from either of those sample types. The germline ends are 6 bases apart after V is trimmed by 3 bases and J by 4 bases. Per the germline V gene, SGHRS is the CDR1 and YFSETQ is the CDR2. Including cysteine and phenylalanine, the CDR3 has 12 amino acids. Of all the DNA, just the CDR3 is kept, 36 bases in frame from base 1.

The sequence was collected from an older woman who had recovered from COVID-19. In this chain, TRBV5-1 is recombined with TRBJ2-3; the D gene assignment is ambiguous. The sequenced sample was peripheral blood. CDR3 region: CASSSQSDTQYF. The nucleotide sequence is given as TGCGCCAGCAGCTCGCAGTCAGATACGCAGTATTTT.